This T cell receptor (beta chain) emerged from a study of T cells after yellow fever vaccination (dated by TCRdb to the late 2010s). A note on the overall study: The SMART-Seq v4 Ultra Low Input RNA kit was used to prepare libraries from fractions with low cell numbers. To follow T-cell clones before and after primary and booster YFV17D yellow fever vaccination, bulk TCR alpha and beta repertoires were sequenced over time. Two healthy male donors made up the cohort, one aged 18 to 30 years and the other aged 30 to 40 years. Blood samples were taken at several timepoints before and after primary and secondary immunization, and bulk PBMC replicates and cell subsets were isolated.

Reading the label with the study, this specimen's treatment or condition is: live attenuated yellow fever vaccine strain. At each blood-draw timepoint, two biological replicates of bulk PBMCs were collected. PBMCs were isolated from peripheral blood using a standard Ficoll-Paque protocol. TriZol was used to extract RNA from bulk PBMCs, CD4 and CD8 fractions, and dextramer-positive and dextramer-negative fractions. Based on the germline V gene, the CDR1 and CDR2 sequences are SNHLY and FYNNEI. Trimming takes 6 bases off V and 4 bases off J; junction bases not matched to a gene: 4. The CDR3 measures 14 amino acids from cysteine to phenylalanine. The retained sequence is limited to the CDR3, 42 bases, with the frame set at the first base. Comment on this clonotype: The antigen it binds to is not known. One base away there is no much larger clone; base qualities are not given.

The data were produced on an Illumina NovaSeq 6000. TCR cDNA was made using 5'RACE template switching, a step that added a universal primer site and unique molecular identifiers. cDNA synthesis was primed from both the TCR alpha and TCR beta constant segments. Two PCR steps were used to amplify libraries, with sample barcodes and sequencing adapters being added in the second step. Libraries were sequenced on Illumina HiSeq 2500 (2x100 bp) or NovaSeq (2x150 bp). As for how the authors treated the data: MIGEC was used to demultiplex reads and collapse the reads into UMI consensus sequences, and MiXCR was used for V(D)J alignment. Using edgeR on replicate PBMC samples, clonotypes were called vaccine-responding if FDR was below 0.01 and the log2 fold change was above 5 up to day 15. Each bulk clonotype was labeled CD4 or CD8 based on which sequenced repertoire, CD4 or CD8, contained the clonotype at higher abundance. TCRdb reanalyzed the raw reads on its own, using fastp at Q25 for trimming and MiXCR for clone calling, and kept in-frame beta chains. Identical CDR3 protein sequences are pooled into one entry, listed with their most common genes and DNA. The V and J calls were determined by TCRdb, not by the authors. The sample table lists 250,000 to 400,000 distinct CDR3 sequences, roughly 4% of them with a count of one. 20% to 25% of the sample is taken by the ten largest.

Broader findings and caveats from the paper: Because the study included only two donors, the extent to which the findings can be generalized is limited. Because abundant contaminating clonotypes from the bulk population could be contained in FACS-sorted repertoires, computational filtering was required. A small share of clonotypes occurred in both CD4 and CD8 compartments, likely arising from convergent recombination. After the booster, most of the clones that had expanded following primary vaccination were detected again (around 95% of CD4 and roughly 90% of CD8), which suggests that memory was broadly maintained. Compared with the primary T-cell response, the secondary T-cell response was faster but weaker, reaching its peak on day 5 rather than on day 15.

The clonotype was recovered from a man between 18 and 29 years old who received the YFV17D yellow fever vaccine. The sequence is built from TRBV2 and TRBJ2-3; the central 10 bases match TRBD1. Sequences were derived from PBMCs, sampled 5 days after the yellow fever booster vaccination. The nucleotide sequence reads as follows: TGTGCCAGCAGCAAGACAGGGGGCGCAGATACGCAGTATTTT. The encoded protein is CASSKTGGADTQYF.